This passage covers 4 T cell receptor beta chains from one sample sequenced in a study of T cells in localized non-small cell lung cancer. The method was immunoSEQ multiplex PCR; TCRdb's version includes in-frame clones alone and lacks a portion of them. The sample has some 16,000 clones; approximately 81% are singletons. The sequences come from peripheral blood, collected before any cancer treatment. These receptors were taken from a male donor older than 55 with stage I lung adenocarcinoma.

The J gene is TRBJ1-3, the V gene TRBV4-2; D is unresolved. With 6 bases removed from V and 0 bases from J, the gap between germline ends came to 9 bases. The V gene's germline CDR1 is LGHNA and CDR2 YNFKEQ. The CDR3 has 14 amino acids. This chain's CDR3 is CASSLGRSGNTIYF. CDR3 DNA: TGTGCCAGCAGTCTGGGTCGCTCTGGAAACACCATATATTTT.

The CDR3 sequence is CASSDPLTEAFF. The CDR3 DNA reads as TGTGCCAGCAGTGACCCCCTTACTGAAGCTTTCTTT. The chain employs TRBV6-5 and TRBJ1-1; D gene ambiguous. The ends were cut back, 5 bases at V and 5 bases at J, with 9 bases in the middle. The CDR3 extends over 12 amino acids. In germline, CDR1 is MNHEY, CDR2 SVGAGI.

The chain uses TRBV7-9 and TRBJ2-5; 7 bases agree with TRBD1. Germline CDR1 and CDR2: SEHNR and FQNEAQ (reference sequence). The J segment lost 1 base and the V segment lost 5 bases, leaving 19 bases of the junction unmatched. The CDR3 extends over 19 amino acids. This chain's CDR3 is CASSHWGYRQGRIQETQYF. CDR3 in DNA: TGTGCCAGCAGCCATTGGGGGTATCGACAGGGCCGAATCCAAGAGACCCAGTACTTC. Together with reference TRBV7-9 and TRBJ2-5, the CDR3 gives the full variable domain: DTGVSQNPRHKITKRGQNVTFRCDPISEHNRLYWYRQTLGQGPEFLTYFQNEAQLEKSRLLSDRFSAERPKGSFSTLEIQRTEQGDSAMYLCASSHWGYRQGRIQETQYFGPGTRLLVL.

The chain combines TRBV6-6 with TRBJ1-5, with a weak D call TRBD1 (6 bases). CDR3 length: 13 amino acids. V lost 4 bases and J 5 bases, leaving 9 bases between the germline ends. Germline CDR1 MNHNY, CDR2 SVGAGI (reference sequence). The CDR3 DNA sequence: TGTGCCAGCAGTTCAGGGGACTATCAGCCCCAGCATTTT. This encodes CASSSGDYQPQHF.